This TCR beta chain was recorded in a study of T-cell memory formation after mild COVID-19. CDR1 and CDR2 (germline): SGHAT, FQNNGV. This CDR3 is 15 amino acids long. V lost 2 bases and J 7 bases, leaving 14 bases between the germline ends. In TCRdb, the 5' RACE reads were re-called with MiXCR into one record per CDR3 protein. The sample shows around 160,000 distinct CDR3 sequences, roughly 12% of them seen only once. Sequenced material: PBMCs or a T cell subset sorted from them (not recorded which). This clonotype was obtained from a young man who had mild COVID-19 (a few samples of this study predate the infection). Cell type and time point are not known. The chain is built from TRBV11-2 and TRBJ1-4; a weak D match, TRBD1 (6 bases). CDR3 DNA: TGTGCCAGCAGCTTATCGGGCAGGGGTGGTGAAAAACTGTTTTTT. This sequence encodes CASSLSGRGGEKLFF.